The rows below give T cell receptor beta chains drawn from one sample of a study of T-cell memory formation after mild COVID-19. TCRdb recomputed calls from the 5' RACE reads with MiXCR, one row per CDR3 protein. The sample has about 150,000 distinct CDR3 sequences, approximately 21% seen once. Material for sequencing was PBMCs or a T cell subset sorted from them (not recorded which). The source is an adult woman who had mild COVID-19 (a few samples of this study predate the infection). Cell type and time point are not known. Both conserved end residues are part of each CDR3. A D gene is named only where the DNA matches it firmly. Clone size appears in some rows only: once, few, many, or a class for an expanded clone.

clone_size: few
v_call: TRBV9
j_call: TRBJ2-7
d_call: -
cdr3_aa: CASSVGGSYEQYF
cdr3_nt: TGTGCCAGCAGCGTAGGGGGCTCCTACGAGCAGTACTTC

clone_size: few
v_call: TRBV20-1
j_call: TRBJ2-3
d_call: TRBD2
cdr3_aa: CSARGRLAGPDTQYF
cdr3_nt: TGCAGTGCCCGAGGGCGACTAGCGGGGCCGGATACGCAGTATTTT

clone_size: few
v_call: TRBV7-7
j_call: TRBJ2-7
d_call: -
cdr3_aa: CASSPTVGLYEQYF
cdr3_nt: TGTGCCAGCAGCCCCACCGTTGGGCTCTACGAGCAGTACTTC

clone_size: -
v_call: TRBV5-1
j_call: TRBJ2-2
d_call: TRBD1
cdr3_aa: CASTGTGNTGELFF
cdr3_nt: TGCGCCAGCACCGGGACAGGGAACACCGGGGAGCTGTTTTTT

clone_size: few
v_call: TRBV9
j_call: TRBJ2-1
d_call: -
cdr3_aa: CASSPQVYNEQFF
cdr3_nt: TGTGCCAGCAGCCCACAGGTTTACAATGAGCAGTTCTTC

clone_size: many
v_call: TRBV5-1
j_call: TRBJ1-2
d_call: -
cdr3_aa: CASSLDSSNYGYTF
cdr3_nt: TGCGCCAGCAGCTTGGACAGTTCTAACTATGGCTACACCTTC

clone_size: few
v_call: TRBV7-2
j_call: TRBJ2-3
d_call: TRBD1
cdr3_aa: CASSYTGGGTDTQYF
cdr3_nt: TGTGCCAGCAGCTATACAGGGGGTGGCACAGATACGCAGTATTTT

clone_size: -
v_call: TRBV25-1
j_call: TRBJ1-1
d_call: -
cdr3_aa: CASSDVRGSDTEAFF
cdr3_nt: TGTGCCAGCAGTGATGTGCGGGGATCTGACACTGAAGCTTTCTTT

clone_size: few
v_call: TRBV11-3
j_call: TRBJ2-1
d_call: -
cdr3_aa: CASSSGVLGVNEQFF
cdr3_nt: TGTGCCAGCAGCTCCGGGGTTTTAGGAGTTAATGAGCAGTTCTTC

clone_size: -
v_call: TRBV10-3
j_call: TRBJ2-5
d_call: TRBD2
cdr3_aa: CAIRSSGQETQYF
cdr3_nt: TGTGCCATCCGGTCTAGCGGTCAAGAGACCCAGTACTTC

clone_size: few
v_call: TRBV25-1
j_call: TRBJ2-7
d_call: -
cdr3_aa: CATSRGGTGTYEQYF
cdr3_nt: TGTGCCACCTCCCGGGGGGGGACAGGGACCTACGAGCAGTACTTC

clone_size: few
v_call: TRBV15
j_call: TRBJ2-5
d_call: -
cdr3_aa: CATSRDLRETQYF
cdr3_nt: TGTGCCACCAGCAGAGATTTGCGAGAGACCCAGTACTTC

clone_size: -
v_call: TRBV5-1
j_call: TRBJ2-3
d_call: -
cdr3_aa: CASSLEIGLAGDTQYF
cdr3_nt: TGCGCCAGCAGCTTGGAGATAGGACTCGCGGGGGATACGCAGTATTTT

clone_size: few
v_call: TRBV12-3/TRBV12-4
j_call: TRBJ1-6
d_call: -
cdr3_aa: CASSIQGWHSPLHF
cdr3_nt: TGTGCCAGCAGTATCCAGGGGTGGCATTCACCCCTCCACTTT

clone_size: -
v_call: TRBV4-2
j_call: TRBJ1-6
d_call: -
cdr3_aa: CASSEWAETINNSPLHF
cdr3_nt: TGTGCCAGCAGCGAGTGGGCCGAGACTATCAATAATTCACCCCTCCACTTT

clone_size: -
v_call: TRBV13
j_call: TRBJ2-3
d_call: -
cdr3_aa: CASSLRSATDTQYF
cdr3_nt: TGTGCCAGCAGCCTCAGGTCGGCCACAGATACGCAGTATTTT

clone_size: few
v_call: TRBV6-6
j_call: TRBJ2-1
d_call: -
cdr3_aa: CASSLGRRGNEQFF
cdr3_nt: TGTGCCAGCAGTTTAGGCCGTCGAGGCAATGAGCAGTTCTTC

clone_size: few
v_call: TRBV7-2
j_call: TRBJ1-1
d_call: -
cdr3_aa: CASSLGYGRAFF
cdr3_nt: TGTGCCAGCAGCTTAGGTTACGGTCGAGCTTTCTTT

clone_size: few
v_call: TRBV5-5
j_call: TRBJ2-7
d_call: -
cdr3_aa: CASQPTEGNFYEQYF
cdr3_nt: TGTGCCAGCCAGCCGACGGAGGGGAATTTCTACGAGCAGTACTTC

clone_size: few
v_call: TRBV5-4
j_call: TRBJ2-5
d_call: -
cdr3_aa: CASSRDEETQYF
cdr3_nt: TGTGCCAGCAGCCGGGACGAAGAGACCCAGTACTTC

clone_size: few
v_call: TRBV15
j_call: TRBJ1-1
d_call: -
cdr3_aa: CATSRDRRGLAGTKNTEAFF
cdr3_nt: TGTGCCACCAGCAGAGATCGGCGGGGTTTAGCGGGGACAAAGAACACTGAAGCTTTCTTT

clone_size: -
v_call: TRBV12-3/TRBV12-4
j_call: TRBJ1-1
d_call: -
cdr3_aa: CASSLPGSEAFF
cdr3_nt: TGTGCCAGCAGTTTACCAGGGAGTGAAGCTTTCTTT

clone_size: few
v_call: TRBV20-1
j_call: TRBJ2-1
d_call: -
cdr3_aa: CSARSLVSYNEQFF
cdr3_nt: TGCAGTGCTAGGAGCCTAGTCTCCTACAATGAGCAGTTCTTC

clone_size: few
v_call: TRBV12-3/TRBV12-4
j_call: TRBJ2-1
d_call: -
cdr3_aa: CASSLVSYNEQFF
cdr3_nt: TGTGCCAGCAGTTTAGTATCCTACAATGAGCAGTTCTTC

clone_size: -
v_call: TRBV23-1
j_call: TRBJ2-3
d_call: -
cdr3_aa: CASSQSQLTSTDTQYF
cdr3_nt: TGCGCCAGCAGTCAATCCCAGTTAACTAGCACAGATACGCAGTATTTT

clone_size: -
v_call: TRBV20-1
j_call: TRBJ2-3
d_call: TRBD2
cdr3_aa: CSARALPRLAGSSTDTQYF
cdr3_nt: TGCAGTGCTAGGGCCCTCCCCAGACTAGCGGGTTCTAGCACAGATACGCAGTATTTT